These 20 T cell receptor beta chains were all obtained from the same sample, sequenced in a study of tumor and adjacent non-tumor tissue in lung cancer (dated by TCRdb to between 2017 and 2018). RNA was isolated from bulk unsorted tissue, and RNA quality was assessed with a NanoDrop ND-1000 and an Agilent 2100. Preparation of the library involved multiplex PCR. Sequenced using an Illumina HiSeq 2500. TCRbeta libraries were constructed through three rounds of nested PCR with primers (Table S4) according to protocols adapted from ARM-PCR. TCRdb trimmed public reads at Q25 via fastp, called clones via MiXCR and kept in-frame beta chains. All rows with the same CDR3 protein become a single entry with the most common DNA and genes. Across this sample there are more than 120,000 distinct CDR3 sequences, with approximately 66% seen only once. The ten largest make up about 18% of the sample. The sample taken for sequencing was lung tumor tissue. The receptors shown here come from a man aged 55 to 69 with small cell lung cancer.

This sequence joins TRBV6-1 and TRBJ1-5; D call uncertain. There are 14 residues in the CDR3. Germline V gene data show CDR1 as MNHNS and CDR2 as SASEGT. V dropped 4 bases and J dropped 9 bases, with 16 bases sitting between them. The CDR3 reads CASSVGLPGRPQHF. The CDR3 DNA reads TGTGCCAGCAGTGTAGGACTCCCTGGTCGGCCCCAGCATTTT.

Regarding this clonotype: Since a much larger clone is just one base distant, this may be a read error. The chain couples TRBV20-1 to TRBJ2-5; 7 nucleotides agree with TRBD2. Germline V gives CDR1 DFQATT, CDR2 SNEGSKA (reference sequence). Trimming took 1 base from V and 4 from J; bases not matched to a gene: 9. The CDR3 is 15 amino acids. As DNA, the CDR3 is TGCAGTGCTAGAGTTAGAGGCGGGAGTAGAGAGACCCAGTACTTC. It is translated as CSARVRGGSRETQYF.

With respect to this clonotype: The CDR3 ends on some other residue instead of the conserved phenylalanine or tryptophan, so this is likely a read error. This chain links TRBV6-2 or TRBV6-3 with TRBJ1-2, with D possibly being TRBD1 (6 bases). This CDR3 contains 13 residues. Trimming removed 6 bases from V and 2 bases from J, with 10 bases in between. The germline gives CDR1 MNHEY, CDR2 SVGEGT. The CDR3 DNA follows: TGTGCCAGCAGATATGACAGGAACTATGGCTACACCATC. Amino acids: CASRYDRNYGYTI.

On this clonotype: It is unclear where the CDR3 begins or ends on the DNA, so no DNA is shown, and the CDR3 is as TCRdb lists it. This sequence joins TRBV12-3 or TRBV12-4 and TRBJ1-2. Both ends counted, the CDR3 spans 12 residues. CDR3 loop: CGSSPQTYGCTF.

On this clonotype: A read error may produce the germline difference seen at one junction end. The V call is TRBV5-6, the J call TRBJ2-4; TRBD2 agrees at 7 bases. The CDR3 runs to 18 residues. Germline assignment: CDR1 SGHDT and CDR2 YYEEEE. The CDR3 region has the DNA TGTGCCAGCAACTTGGGGGGGGGGACCCCCTTAGCCAGAAACATTCAGTACTTC. Translating it yields CASNLGGGTPLARNIQYF.

The chain is built from TRBV6-5 and TRBJ1-1, with D unresolved. Looked up from germline, CDR1 is MNHEY and CDR2 is SVGAGI. V lost 7 bases to trimming and J lost 1 base, with 10 bases between them. This CDR3 has 13 amino acids. For the CDR3, the DNA is TGTGCCAGCATTCAACCCTCGAACACTGAAGCTTTCTTT. This sequence encodes CASIQPSNTEAFF.

This clonotype was recorded many times. The chain couples TRBV4-2 to TRBJ2-3; 12 nucleotides agree with TRBD2. With 0 bases clipped from V and 5 bases from J, the junction kept 6 bases outside the gene matches. The germline gives CDR1 LGHNA, CDR2 YNFKEQ. The CDR3 runs 17 residues. The CDR3 DNA sequence: TGTGCCAGCAGCCAAGAGATCCTAGCGGGAGGGGGAGATACGCAGTATTTT. Amino acid sequence: CASSQEILAGGGDTQYF.

The rearrangement links TRBV6-6 to TRBJ1-2; D unresolved. The CDR3 totals 14 residues. CDR1 is MNHNY, CDR2 SVGAGI, per germline (reference sequence). Trimming took 4 bases from V and 6 from J, leaving 15 bases between them. The CDR3, as DNA: TGTGCCAGCAGTTCGACGGAGGCCTCCCATGGCTACACCTTC. It encodes CASSSTEASHGYTF.

Details on this clonotype: At one of its ends the junction is not consistent with the germline gene, which may arise from a read error. V is TRBV20-1 and J is TRBJ2-5; D is possibly TRBD2 (6 bases). The CDR3 covers 13 residues. Germline V CDR1 and CDR2: DFQATT, SNEGSKA (reference sequence). CDR3 sequence (DNA): TGTTGTGCTAGTGTTAGCGGACAAGAGACCCAGTACTTC. Translated: CCASVSGQETQYF.

The J gene is TRBJ1-2, the V gene TRBV24-1, with D unresolved. Germline values: CDR1 KGHDR, CDR2 SFDVKD. The CDR3 runs 11 residues. The V gene lost 7 bases and the J gene lost 5 bases, with 7 bases spanning the gap. CDR3 sequence (DNA): TGTGCCACCAGAAGGGAATATGGCTACACCTTC. Its protein product is CATRREYGYTF.

Only one count was recorded for this clonotype. No conserved phenylalanine or tryptophan is present at the end of the CDR3, so a read error is the likely explanation. No DNA is shown, since the ends of the CDR3 on it are uncertain; the CDR3 is the one TCRdb lists. The genes are TRBV11-1 and TRBJ2-5; the D call TRBD2 from the table was never checked on the DNA. A total of 12 residues make up the CDR3, ends included. From germline, CDR1 is SGHAT and CDR2 FQDESV (reference sequence). The CDR3 loop reads CASSETRKTQYI.

This clonotype was detected only a few times. The J gene is TRBJ2-7, the V gene TRBV6-2 or TRBV6-3; TRBD2 matches 7 bases. The CDR3 loop spans 13 amino acids. V lost 4 bases and J lost 11; bases outside the gene matches: 11. Germline CDR1 reads MNHEY; CDR2 reads SVGEGT. The CDR3 region has the DNA TGTGCCAGCAGTTTTGACGGGACTAAAGTTAAGTACGTC. Its translation: CASSFDGTKVKYV.

Of note for this clonotype: A much larger clone differs from this one at a single base, so this may be a read error. The chain employs TRBV6-2 or TRBV6-3 and TRBJ1-1; the D gene is possibly TRBD1 (5 bases). The V gene's germline CDR1 is MNHEY and CDR2 SVGEGT. This CDR3 is built from 14 residues. The germline V and J ends were trimmed by 10 bases and 0 bases, with 15 bases remaining between them. The CDR3 nucleotides are TGTGCCATCAGGGCCTGGACCGTGAACACTGAAGCTTTCTTT. It encodes CAIRAWTVNTEAFF.

Concerning this clonotype itself: At one end the junction does not follow the germline gene, possibly because of a read error. V and J are TRBV6-1 and TRBJ2-2; 7 bases match TRBD1. CDR3 size: 15 residues. Germline V gives CDR1 MNHNS, CDR2 SASEGT. The CDR3 is CTSTLGQVNTGELFF. In DNA, the CDR3 is TGTACCAGCACTTTAGGACAGGTGAACACCGGGGAGCTGTTTTTT.

This clonotype was observed many times. This chain links TRBV6-1 with TRBJ2-7; maybe TRBD2 (7 bases). V lost 2 bases and J 0 bases, leaving 20 bases between the germline ends. The CDR3 runs to 18 residues. Germline V lookup: CDR1 MNHNS, CDR2 SASEGT. The CDR3 nucleotides read TGTGCCAGCAGTGAAACGGGGGGCCGAGCTAGCGCCTCCTACGAGCAGTACTTC. Translation: CASSETGGRASASYEQYF.

Of note for this clonotype: A junction end diverges from the germline sequence, so it may reflect a read error. The chain joins TRBV11-2 to TRBJ2-3, with 7 bases that match TRBD1. CDR3 length equals 13 residues. Germline CDR1 SGHAT, CDR2 FQNNGV. The CDR3 DNA reads TGTGCCAACAGACGACAGGGCACAGATACGCCGTATTTT. Encoded protein: CANRRQGTDTPYF.

As regards this clonotype: The final CDR3 position lacks the conserved phenylalanine or tryptophan, pointing to a likely read error. It is unclear where the CDR3 begins or ends on the DNA, so no DNA is shown, and the CDR3 is as TCRdb lists it. This chain uses TRBV4-1 with TRBJ2-1; the D call in the table, TRBD2, was not verified against the DNA. Germline V CDR1 and CDR2: MGHRA, YSYEKL. With termini counted, the CDR3 has 16 amino acids. CDR3 region: CASSLTGTSGSFEEFS.

This clonotype showed up many times. The chain is built from TRBV6-5 and TRBJ2-7, with a tentative D call TRBD2 (5 bases). The CDR3 spans 14 residues. The V and J ends lost 5 bases and 3 bases respectively, with 14 bases between them. Germline lookup yields CDR1 MNHEY and CDR2 SVGAGI. The DNA for the CDR3 is TGTGCCAGCAGTCCCTCTCTAGCTAACTACGAGCAGTACTTC. Translation: CASSPSLANYEQYF.

Remarks on this clonotype: Since the CDR3 does not end with the conserved phenylalanine or tryptophan, this likely comes from a read error. The chain combines TRBV12-3 or TRBV12-4 with TRBJ1-2; TRBD1 matches at 7 bases. With 3 bases clipped from V and 10 bases from J, the junction kept 14 bases outside the gene matches. The CDR3 covers 15 residues. The CDR3 DNA reads TGTGCCAGCAGTTTCGCGGCGTGGGGACAGTCGGACTACACCATC. Protein sequence: CASSFAAWGQSDYTI.

The sample holds many counts of this clonotype. The CDR3 bases are TGCGCCAGCAGTGTCCGAGCGGGTACGAACACCGGGGAGCTGTTTTTT. It translates to CASSVRAGTNTGELFF. The V gene is TRBV10-2, the J gene TRBJ2-2; D perhaps matches TRBD2 (6 bases). This CDR3 contains 16 residues. Trimming shortened V by 4 bases and J by 0 bases, and 12 bases separated the two germline ends. Germline CDR1 and CDR2: WSHSY and SAAADI.